These 23 T cell receptor beta chains originate from one sample sequenced in a study of blood T cell repertoires in COVID-19. Sequenced by immunoSEQ multiplex PCR; TCRdb stores in-frame clones only, minus some. Found here are under 200,000 clones, around nine tenths of them singletons; the top ten hold roughly 5.5%. What was sequenced was peripheral blood. The receptor set was obtained from a man aged 35-49 years with active or convalescent COVID-19.

V and J are TRBV27 and TRBJ2-3, with a possible D match to TRBD1 (6 bases). The V end was cut by 1 base, the J end by 10 bases, with 12 bases between. Germline loops: CDR1 MNHEY, CDR2 SMNVEV (reference sequence). This CDR3 has 13 amino acids. CDR3 protein: CASSLLNRVAQYF. As DNA, the CDR3 is TGTGCCAGCAGTTTATTAAACAGGGTCGCGCAGTATTTT.

The chain links TRBV7-2 to TRBJ2-3, with 8 bases matching TRBD2. CDR1 and CDR2 from the germline V gene are SGHTA and FQGNSA. The CDR3 sequence is 16 residues long. V lost 1 base and J lost 2; bases outside the gene matches: 5. CDR3 loop: CASSLDGRVLTDTQYF. The CDR3 region has the DNA TGTGCCAGCAGCTTAGACGGGAGGGTCCTCACAGATACGCAGTATTTT.

This clone was picked up one time. The chain carries TRBV5-6 and TRBJ2-2; TRBD1 is a possible D gene (5 bases). The V end was cut by 6 bases, the J end by 7 bases, with 16 bases between. This CDR3 spans 14 amino acids. Germline values: CDR1 SGHDT, CDR2 YYEEEE. CDR3 DNA: TGTGCCAGCATCTCCCTGGGGCAAGACGGGGAGCTGTTTTTT. Its translation is CASISLGQDGELFF.

The rearrangement uses TRBV7-9 and TRBJ2-3, with D perhaps TRBD2 (6 bases). V was cut by 5 bases and J by 2 bases, with 20 bases left in between. Germline V gene lookup returns CDR1 SEHNR and CDR2 FQNEAQ (reference sequence). This CDR3 has 17 amino acids. The CDR3 here is CASSPEWLAHPTDTQYF. CDR3 coding DNA: TGTGCCAGCAGCCCCGAATGGCTAGCGCACCCCACAGATACGCAGTATTTT.

For the CDR3, the DNA is TGCGCCAGCAACGTTCAAGACAGCCGTACCTACGAGCAGTACTTC. This codes for CASNVQDSRTYEQYF. This chain connects TRBV5-1 to TRBJ2-7, with D possibly TRBD1 on 5 matching bases. The V end lost 6 bases, the J end lost 2 bases, and 18 bases lay between the germline ends. The CDR3 is made up of 15 amino acids. Germline loops: CDR1 SGHRS, CDR2 YFSETQ.

The rearrangement joins TRBV2 to TRBJ2-7; 9 positions agree with TRBD1. Losses at the gene ends were 8 bases for V and 7 bases for J; bases not matched to a gene: 12. Germline-derived CDR1 and CDR2 are SNHLY and FYNNEI. The CDR3 is made up of 14 amino acids. CDR3 coding DNA: TGTGCCAGCGAGCTGGACAGGGGCTTCGGAGAGCAGTACTTC. This translates into CASELDRGFGEQYF.

The chain carries TRBV5-1 and TRBJ1-3; TRBD1 agrees at 8 bases. Germline CDR1 and CDR2: SGHRS and YFSETQ. The CDR3 runs to 14 residues. J gave up 8 bases and V 1 base, and 5 bases lay outside the gene matches. The CDR3 coding sequence is TGCGCCAGCAGCTTGACAGGGGGAAGAGACACCATATATTTT. Translated: CASSLTGGRDTIYF.

V and J are TRBV27 and TRBJ2-1, with D perhaps matching TRBD1 (6 bases). Germline CDR1 and CDR2: MNHEY and SMNVEV (reference sequence). The ends were cut back, 2 bases at V and 5 bases at J, with 13 bases in the middle. The CDR3 covers 15 residues. CDR3 sequence: CASSLVRGADNEQFF. CDR3 coding DNA: TGTGCCAGCAGTTTAGTCAGGGGCGCGGACAATGAGCAGTTCTTC.

CDR3 sequence reads: CASRGQGYTEAFF. For the CDR3, the DNA is TGTGCCAGCAGGGGACAGGGGTACACTGAAGCTTTCTTT. This chain links TRBV28 with TRBJ1-1, with 10 bases lining up with TRBD1. The CDR3 sequence is 13 residues long. Looked up from germline, CDR1 is MDHEN and CDR2 is SYDVKM. Trimming cost V 6 bases and J 3 bases; bases outside gene matches: 1.

This chain joins TRBV28 and TRBJ2-3, with 9 bases matching TRBD2. The trim removed 3 bases at V and 4 bases at J, leaving 5 bases unmatched. The CDR3 is made up of 15 amino acids. The germline CDR1 and CDR2 sequences are MDHEN and SYDVKM. CDR3 DNA sequence: TGTGCCAGCAGTTTGGCGGGAGGGCGTGCAGATACGCAGTATTTT. Translated, it gives CASSLAGGRADTQYF.

The chain combines TRBV10-3 with TRBJ1-4; 10 nucleotides line up with TRBD1. The CDR3 is 15 amino acids. V trimming: 10 bases; J trimming: 7 bases; junction bases outside the gene matches: 12. Germline V gene lookup returns CDR1 ENHRY and CDR2 SYGVKD. The CDR3 DNA reads TGTGCCACCCTACGAGACAGGGGGCGGGGTGAAAAACTGTTTTTT. As protein: CATLRDRGRGEKLFF.

The V gene is TRBV29-1, the J gene TRBJ2-7; TRBD1 matches 10 bases. J lost 6 bases, V lost 4 bases, and 6 bases had no gene match. The germline V gene has CDR1 SQVTM and CDR2 ANQGSEA. This CDR3 is 13 amino acids long. CDR3 nucleotides: TGCAGCGTTGGAGGGACAGGGGACTCCGAGCAGTACTTC. Amino acid sequence: CSVGGTGDSEQYF.

This clone showed up just once. J is TRBJ2-3 and V is TRBV18, with D tentatively TRBD2 (6 bases). Trimming took off 5 bases at V and 2 bases at J, with 17 bases between the two ends. The CDR3 contains 16 residues. Germline CDR1 KGHSH, CDR2 LQKENI. This CDR3 is CASSEDRDFLTDTQYF. The DNA for the CDR3 is TGTGCCAGCTCAGAGGACCGGGACTTCCTCACAGATACGCAGTATTTT.

In this sample, this clone turned up once. The V call is TRBV5-4, the J call TRBJ1-1, with D tentatively TRBD1 (5 bases). Per the germline V gene, CDR1 is SGHNT and CDR2 is YYREEE (reference sequence). The CDR3 loop spans 14 amino acids. Trimming removed 5 bases from V and 4 bases from J, with 15 bases in between. For the CDR3, the DNA is TGTGCCAGCAGATGGGAGGGGACGTCCACTGAAGCTTTCTTT. Translating it yields CASRWEGTSTEAFF.

In its sample, this clone was seen once. V usage is TRBV20-1 and J usage is TRBJ1-2; 8 nucleotides align to TRBD1. The CDR3 runs 13 residues. Germline V gene sequence: CDR1 DFQATT, CDR2 SNEGSKA (reference sequence). Trimming at V came to 3 bases and at J to 7 bases, leaving 7 bases not matched to a gene. CDR3 bases: TGCAGTGCTAGTTCAGGGGGCGATGGTGGCTACACCTTC. It yields the protein CSASSGGDGGYTF.

This chain joins TRBV5-4 and TRBJ1-1; the D gene is possibly TRBD1 (5 bases). The CDR3 consists of 13 residues. Germline loops: CDR1 SGHNT, CDR2 YYREEE (reference sequence). The ends were cut back, 2 bases at V and 1 base at J, with 6 bases in the middle. CDR3 nucleotide sequence: TGTGCCAGCAGCTTTACAGGGAACACTGAAGCTTTCTTT. Amino acids: CASSFTGNTEAFF.

This chain links TRBV19 with TRBJ1-2; 7 bases line up with TRBD1. This CDR3 region has 15 residues. The trim removed 6 bases at V and 1 base at J, leaving 8 bases unmatched. From germline, CDR1 is LNHDA and CDR2 SQIVND (reference sequence). For the CDR3, the DNA is TGTGCCAGTAGACAAGGGGGCCCCAGTAACTATGGCTACACCTTC. This sequence encodes CASRQGGPSNYGYTF. Full variable domain (outside the CDR3, taken from reference TRBV19 and TRBJ1-2): DGGITQSPKYLFRKEGQNVTLSCEQNLNHDAMYWYRQDPGQGLRLIYYSQIVNDFQKGDIAEGYSVSREKKESFPLTVTSAQKNPTAFYLCASRQGGPSNYGYTFGSGTRLTVV.

The V and J genes are TRBV9 and TRBJ1-1; 7 nucleotides align to TRBD1. The J segment lost 1 base and the V segment lost 5 bases, leaving 14 bases of the junction unmatched. The germline CDR1 and CDR2 sequences are SGDLS and YYNGEE. CDR3 size: 17 residues. CDR3 region: CASSPIGTVSGNTEAFF. CDR3 sequence (DNA): TGTGCCAGCAGTCCCATCGGGACAGTTTCCGGGAACACTGAAGCTTTCTTT.

The V call is TRBV7-9, the J call TRBJ2-3; D is possibly TRBD1 (6 bases). Between the trimmed V and J ends, which lost 2 bases and 4 bases, there was a span of 13 bases. The CDR3 runs 15 residues. Germline V gives CDR1 SEHNR, CDR2 FQNEAQ (reference sequence). Here the CDR3 reads CASSLWEGGADTQYF. Written as DNA, the CDR3 is TGTGCCAGCAGCTTATGGGAAGGGGGTGCAGATACGCAGTATTTT.

This clone has a handful of counts. The chain joins TRBV24-1 to TRBJ2-1; 8 bases are shared with TRBD2. The germline CDR1 and CDR2 sequences are KGHDR and SFDVKD. Germline trimming cut 2 bases from V and 6 bases from J; bases unmatched to any gene: 5. CDR3 size: 15 residues. This CDR3 is CATSDSGLGVNEQFF. In DNA form, the CDR3 reads TGTGCCACCAGTGATTCGGGACTAGGGGTCAATGAGCAGTTCTTC.

The rearrangement links TRBV29-1 to TRBJ2-7, with D possibly being TRBD2 (5 bases). V shed 7 bases and J shed 3 bases, with 13 bases lying between them. Germline lookup yields CDR1 SQVTM and CDR2 ANQGSEA. The CDR3 has 12 amino acids. The CDR3 nucleotides read TGCAGCGCTGTCGGGGTACTCTACGAGCAGTACTTC. It encodes CSAVGVLYEQYF.

This clone has only one observation. The chain uses TRBV4-2 and TRBJ1-2; no reliable D call. CDR3 length: 13 amino acids. Germline V gene sequence: CDR1 LGHNA, CDR2 YNFKEQ. V gave up 2 bases and J gave up 8 bases, with 12 bases separating them. The CDR3: CASSQTIGWGYTF. In nucleotides, the CDR3 is TGTGCCAGCAGCCAAACGATCGGTTGGGGCTACACCTTC.

The chain joins TRBV9 to TRBJ1-1; a possible D gene is TRBD1 (5 bases). This CDR3 region has 15 residues. Trimming shortened V by 4 bases and J by 1 base, and 14 bases separated the two germline ends. The germline V gene encodes CDR1 SGDLS and CDR2 YYNGEE. CDR3: CASSPRGGTNTEAFF. As DNA, the CDR3 is TGTGCCAGCAGCCCCCGGGGGGGTACGAACACTGAAGCTTTCTTT.